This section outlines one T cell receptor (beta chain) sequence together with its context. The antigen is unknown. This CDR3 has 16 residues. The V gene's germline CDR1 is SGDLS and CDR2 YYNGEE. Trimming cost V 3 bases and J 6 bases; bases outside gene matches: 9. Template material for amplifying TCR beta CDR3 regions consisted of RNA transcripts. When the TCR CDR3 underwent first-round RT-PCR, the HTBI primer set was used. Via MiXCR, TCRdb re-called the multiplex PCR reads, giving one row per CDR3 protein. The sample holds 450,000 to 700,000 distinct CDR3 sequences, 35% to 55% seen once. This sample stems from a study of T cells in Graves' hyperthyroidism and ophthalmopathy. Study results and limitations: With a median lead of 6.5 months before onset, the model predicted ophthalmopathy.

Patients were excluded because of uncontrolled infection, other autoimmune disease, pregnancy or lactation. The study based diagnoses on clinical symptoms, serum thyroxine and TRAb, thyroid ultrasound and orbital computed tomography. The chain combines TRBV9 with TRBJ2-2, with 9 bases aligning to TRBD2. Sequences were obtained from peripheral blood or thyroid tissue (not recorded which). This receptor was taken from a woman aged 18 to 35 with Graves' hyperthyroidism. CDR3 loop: CASSALGGRDPGELFF. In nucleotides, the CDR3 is TGTGCCAGCAGCGCCCTGGGCGGGAGGGATCCCGGGGAGCTGTTTTTT.